This T cell receptor beta chain was obtained from a study of CD8 T cells in ankylosing spondylitis. The table lists this clonotype with many counts. Its antigen remains unidentified. General study results and limits: As for the disease-linked clones, they showed a CD8+ phenotype and occurred at relatively low frequencies in peripheral blood. What appeared characteristic of ankylosing spondylitis blood was a TCR beta motif of under 10 highly homologous variants. Matched ankylosing spondylitis synovial fluid reportedly showed significant enrichment of disease-linked clones.

TCR beta libraries were made by quantitative 5'-RACE with molecular barcodes. TCRdb reanalysed the 5' RACE reads using MiXCR and keeps one entry per CDR3 protein. The sample yields some 220,000 distinct CDR3 sequences, about 7% seen once. The source is a male donor with ankylosing spondylitis. Sample: blood, either unsorted or a sorted T cell fraction (not recorded which).

CDR3 protein: CASRSPYEQYF. Here the CDR3 DNA reads TGTGCCAGTAGGAGCCCCTACGAGCAGTACTTC. This rearrangement joins TRBV19 to TRBJ2-7, with no clear D. Per the germline V gene, CDR1 is LNHDA and CDR2 is SQIVND (reference sequence). With 6 bases removed from V and 2 bases from J, the gap between germline ends came to 5 bases. CDR3 length equals 11 residues. The full variable domain, rest sourced from reference TRBV19 and TRBJ2-7, is DGGITQSPKYLFRKEGQNVTLSCEQNLNHDAMYWYRQDPGQGLRLIYYSQIVNDFQKGDIAEGYSVSREKKESFPLTVTSAQKNPTAFYLCASRSPYEQYFGPGTRLTVT.